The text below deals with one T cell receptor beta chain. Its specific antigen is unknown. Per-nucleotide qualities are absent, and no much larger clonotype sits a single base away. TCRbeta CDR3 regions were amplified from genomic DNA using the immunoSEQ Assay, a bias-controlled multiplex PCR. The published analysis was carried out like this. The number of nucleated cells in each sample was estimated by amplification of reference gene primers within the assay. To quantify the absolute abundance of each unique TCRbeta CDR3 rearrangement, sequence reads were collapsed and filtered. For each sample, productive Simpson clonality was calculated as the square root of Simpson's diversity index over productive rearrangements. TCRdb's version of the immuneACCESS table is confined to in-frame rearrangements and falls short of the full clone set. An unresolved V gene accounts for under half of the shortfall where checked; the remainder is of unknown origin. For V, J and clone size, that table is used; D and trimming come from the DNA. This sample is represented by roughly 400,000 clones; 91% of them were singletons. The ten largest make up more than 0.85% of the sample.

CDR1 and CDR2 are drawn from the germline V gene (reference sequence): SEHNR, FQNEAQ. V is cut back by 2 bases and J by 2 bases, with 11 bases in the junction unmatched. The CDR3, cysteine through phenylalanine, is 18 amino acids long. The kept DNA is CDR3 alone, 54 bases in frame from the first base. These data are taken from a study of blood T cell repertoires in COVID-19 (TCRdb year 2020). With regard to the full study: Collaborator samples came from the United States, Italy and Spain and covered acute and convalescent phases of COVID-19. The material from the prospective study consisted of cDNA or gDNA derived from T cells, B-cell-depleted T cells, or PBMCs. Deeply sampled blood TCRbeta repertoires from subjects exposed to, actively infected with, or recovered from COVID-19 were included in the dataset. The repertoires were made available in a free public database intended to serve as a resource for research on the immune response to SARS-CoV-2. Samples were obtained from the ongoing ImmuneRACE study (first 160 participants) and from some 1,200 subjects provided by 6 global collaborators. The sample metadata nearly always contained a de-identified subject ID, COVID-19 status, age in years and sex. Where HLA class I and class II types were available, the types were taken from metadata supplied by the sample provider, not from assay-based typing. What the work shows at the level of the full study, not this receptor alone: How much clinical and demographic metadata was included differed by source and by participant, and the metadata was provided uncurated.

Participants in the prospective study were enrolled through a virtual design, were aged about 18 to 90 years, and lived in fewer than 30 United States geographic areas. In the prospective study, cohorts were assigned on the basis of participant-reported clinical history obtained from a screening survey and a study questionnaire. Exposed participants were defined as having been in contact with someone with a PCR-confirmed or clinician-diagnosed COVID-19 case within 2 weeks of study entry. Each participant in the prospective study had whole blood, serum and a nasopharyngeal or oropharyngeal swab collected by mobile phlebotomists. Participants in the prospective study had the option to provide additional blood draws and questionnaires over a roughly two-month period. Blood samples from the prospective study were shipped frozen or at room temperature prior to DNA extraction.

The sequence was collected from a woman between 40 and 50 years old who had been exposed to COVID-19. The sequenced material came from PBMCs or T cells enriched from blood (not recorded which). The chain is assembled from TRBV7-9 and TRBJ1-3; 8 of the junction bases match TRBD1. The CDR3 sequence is CASSLPTTGVVTGNTIYF. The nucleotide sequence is TGTGCCAGCAGCTTACCTACGACAGGGGTGGTAACTGGAAACACCATATATTTT.